A selection of T cell receptor beta chains follows, all from one sample in a study of identical twins. TCRdb analysed the 5' RACE reads with MiXCR anew, one entry per CDR3 protein. Of some 440,000 distinct CDR3 sequences in the sample, 20% to 25% are singletons; the top ten hold about 2.7%. These data were also filed under a second study, of T cells expressing NK-cell markers.

The sequenced sample was CD4+ T cells sorted from blood. These receptors were obtained from a woman aged 18-29 years in good health. The CDR3 runs from the conserved cysteine through the conserved F or W. The order of the fields is J gene, D gene, clone size, V gene, CDR3 DNA, CDR3 protein. D genes are given only for firm matches. A row's size may be missing; if present it is once, few, many or a size class.

j_call: TRBJ2-1
d_call: NA
clone_size: NA
v_call: TRBV2
cdr3_nt: TGTGCCAGCAGGAACGGCCCCGAGCAGTTCTTC
cdr3_aa: CASRNGPEQFF

j_call: TRBJ1-1
d_call: NA
clone_size: NA
v_call: TRBV12-3/TRBV12-4
cdr3_nt: TGTGCCAGCAGTTGGAGGCAGAGGAACACTGAAGCTTTCTTT
cdr3_aa: CASSWRQRNTEAFF

j_call: TRBJ1-2
d_call: TRBD1
clone_size: NA
v_call: TRBV12-3/TRBV12-4
cdr3_nt: TGTGCCAGCAGGGGGACAGGGAACTATGGCTACACCTTC
cdr3_aa: CASRGTGNYGYTF

j_call: TRBJ1-4
d_call: NA
clone_size: many
v_call: TRBV5-1
cdr3_nt: TGCGCCAGCCGAAGAGATGAAAAACTGTTTTTT
cdr3_aa: CASRRDEKLFF

j_call: TRBJ1-1
d_call: NA
clone_size: NA
v_call: TRBV20-1
cdr3_nt: TGCAGTGCTACACCGACGGTTAGAGCTGAAGCTTTCTTT
cdr3_aa: CSATPTVRAEAFF

j_call: TRBJ1-4
d_call: NA
clone_size: NA
v_call: TRBV11-2
cdr3_nt: TGTGCCAGCAGCTTAGGGCAGAGCGGGGGAAAACTGTTTTTT
cdr3_aa: CASSLGQSGGKLFF

j_call: TRBJ1-2
d_call: NA
clone_size: NA
v_call: TRBV6-5
cdr3_nt: TGTGCCAGCAGTTACTCGATAGGGAGCTATGGCTACACCTTC
cdr3_aa: CASSYSIGSYGYTF

j_call: TRBJ1-5
d_call: NA
clone_size: NA
v_call: TRBV27
cdr3_nt: TGTGCCAGCAGTCCAAACGGGATCCGGAATCAGCCCCAGCATTTT
cdr3_aa: CASSPNGIRNQPQHF

j_call: TRBJ2-7
d_call: NA
clone_size: few
v_call: TRBV6-1
cdr3_nt: TGTGCCAGCAGAATAACGCGGGACAGCTCTTACGAGCAGTACTTC
cdr3_aa: CASRITRDSSYEQYF

j_call: TRBJ2-1
d_call: NA
clone_size: few
v_call: TRBV6-1
cdr3_nt: TGTGCCAGCAGAATCGGGAGTTCGAATGAGCAGTTCTTC
cdr3_aa: CASRIGSSNEQFF

j_call: TRBJ1-3
d_call: NA
clone_size: few
v_call: TRBV7-2
cdr3_nt: TGTGCCAGCAGCTCTCGGACGGGAAACACCATATATTTT
cdr3_aa: CASSSRTGNTIYF

j_call: TRBJ2-5
d_call: NA
clone_size: NA
v_call: TRBV4-3
cdr3_nt: TGCGCCAGCAGCCAAGTAGCACAGGGAGGAGAGACCCAGTACTTC
cdr3_aa: CASSQVAQGGETQYF

j_call: TRBJ2-4
d_call: NA
clone_size: few
v_call: TRBV3-1
cdr3_nt: TGTGCCAGCAGCCAAGAAGGGCTAGCGTTGTACTTC
cdr3_aa: CASSQEGLALYF

j_call: TRBJ1-5
d_call: NA
clone_size: NA
v_call: TRBV12-3/TRBV12-4
cdr3_nt: TGTGCCAGCAGCGGAGAAAGGGTTAGCAATCAGCCCCAGCATTTT
cdr3_aa: CASSGERVSNQPQHF

j_call: TRBJ2-7
d_call: NA
clone_size: few
v_call: TRBV12-3/TRBV12-4
cdr3_nt: TGTGCCAGCAGTGGATCATTTTATCCGTACGAGCAGTACTTC
cdr3_aa: CASSGSFYPYEQYF

j_call: TRBJ1-1
d_call: NA
clone_size: NA
v_call: TRBV20-1
cdr3_nt: TGCAGTGCTAGGAACACTCCCGCAGGAGGGCTGAACACTGAAGCTTTCTTT
cdr3_aa: CSARNTPAGGLNTEAFF

j_call: TRBJ2-2
d_call: NA
clone_size: few
v_call: TRBV7-9
cdr3_nt: TGTGCCAGCAGGTCTACCAACACCGGGGAGCTGTTTTTT
cdr3_aa: CASRSTNTGELFF

j_call: TRBJ2-7
d_call: NA
clone_size: NA
v_call: TRBV7-9
cdr3_nt: TGTGCCAGCAGATCACATCGGGGCAGTCCGAGGGAGCAGTACTTC
cdr3_aa: CASRSHRGSPREQYF

j_call: TRBJ1-5
d_call: NA
clone_size: NA
v_call: TRBV7-9
cdr3_nt: TGTGCCAGTTCCTTTTGGGGGAAGGGTAAAGGTCAGCCCCAGCATTTT
cdr3_aa: CASSFWGKGKGQPQHF

j_call: TRBJ1-4
d_call: NA
clone_size: few
v_call: TRBV5-1
cdr3_nt: TGCGCCAGCAGTTTGGGGGCACAAAATGAAAAACTGTTTTTT
cdr3_aa: CASSLGAQNEKLFF

j_call: TRBJ1-2
d_call: TRBD1
clone_size: NA
v_call: TRBV7-9
cdr3_nt: TGTGCCAGCAGCGCCACTGACAGGGACTATGGCTACACCTTC
cdr3_aa: CASSATDRDYGYTF

j_call: TRBJ2-7
d_call: NA
clone_size: NA
v_call: TRBV29-1
cdr3_nt: TGCAGCGTGGCCCTCAGCCACGAGCAGTACTTC
cdr3_aa: CSVALSHEQYF

j_call: TRBJ2-1
d_call: TRBD1
clone_size: many
v_call: TRBV29-1
cdr3_nt: TGCAGCGCCGACAGGGGATCAAACAATGAGCAGTTCTTC
cdr3_aa: CSADRGSNNEQFF

j_call: TRBJ2-7
d_call: TRBD1
clone_size: few
v_call: TRBV4-3
cdr3_nt: TGCGCCAGCAGCAGACGACAGGGGGGTCCCCCCGAGCAGTACTTC
cdr3_aa: CASSRRQGGPPEQYF

j_call: TRBJ2-7
d_call: NA
clone_size: NA
v_call: TRBV10-3
cdr3_nt: TGTGCCATCAGTGACGTAACCTACGAGCAGTACTTC
cdr3_aa: CAISDVTYEQYF

j_call: TRBJ2-1
d_call: NA
clone_size: few
v_call: TRBV11-2
cdr3_nt: TGTGCCAGCAGCTTGACTAGGAGCTCCTACAATGAGCAGTTCTTC
cdr3_aa: CASSLTRSSYNEQFF

j_call: TRBJ2-7
d_call: TRBD2
clone_size: few
v_call: TRBV10-3
cdr3_nt: TGTGCCATCAGTGAATCTAGCGGGGAATACGAGCAGTACTTC
cdr3_aa: CAISESSGEYEQYF

j_call: TRBJ2-2
d_call: TRBD2
clone_size: few
v_call: TRBV5-1
cdr3_nt: TGCGCCAGCAAACCTAGCGGGGGGATAAACACCGGGGAGCTGTTTTTT
cdr3_aa: CASKPSGGINTGELFF

j_call: TRBJ2-3
d_call: NA
clone_size: few
v_call: TRBV3-1
cdr3_nt: TGTGCCAGCAGCCAGCCTAATATGCAGTATTTT
cdr3_aa: CASSQPNMQYF

j_call: TRBJ1-1
d_call: TRBD1
clone_size: NA
v_call: TRBV3-1
cdr3_nt: TGTGCCAGCAGCCACCGACAGGGGCTAAACACTGAAGCTTTCTTT
cdr3_aa: CASSHRQGLNTEAFF

j_call: TRBJ1-1
d_call: NA
clone_size: few
v_call: TRBV3-1
cdr3_nt: TGTGCCAGCAGCCAAGGGGGGGCGCAGACTGAAGCTTTCTTT
cdr3_aa: CASSQGGAQTEAFF

j_call: TRBJ2-7
d_call: TRBD2
clone_size: few
v_call: TRBV2
cdr3_nt: TGTGCCAGCCGTCGGACTAGCGGGAACACCCGTGAGCAGTACTTC
cdr3_aa: CASRRTSGNTREQYF

j_call: TRBJ1-3
d_call: NA
clone_size: many
v_call: TRBV20-1
cdr3_nt: TGCAGTGCTAGAGACGGAACAGACTACTCTGGAAACACCATATATTTT
cdr3_aa: CSARDGTDYSGNTIYF